This is a list of T cell receptor beta chains from one sample in a study of blood T cell repertoires in COVID-19. TCRdb keeps only in-frame clones here, not all; method: immunoSEQ multiplex PCR. The sample has around 340,000 clones; about nine tenths are singletons. The sequenced material came from peripheral blood. These receptors were obtained from a woman in her sixties with COVID-19, enrolled during active disease. Both conserved end residues are part of each CDR3. D genes are given only for firm matches.

j_call | d_call | v_call | cdr3_aa | cdr3_nt
TRBJ1-5 | NA | TRBV18 | CASSPAGNSNQPQHF | TGTGCCAGCTCACCGGCGGGGAATAGCAATCAGCCCCAGCATTTT
TRBJ1-2 | NA | TRBV28 | CASMPGQRYGYTF | TGTGCCAGCATGCCGGGACAACGCTATGGCTACACCTTC
TRBJ2-2 | NA | TRBV7-3 | CASSSSGFRRETGELFF | TGTGCCAGCAGCTCCTCGGGATTCAGAAGGGAGACCGGGGAGCTGTTTTTT
TRBJ1-2 | TRBD1 | TRBV10-3 | CAISDQGAWVYGYTF | TGTGCCATCAGTGATCAGGGGGCGTGGGTTTATGGCTACACCTTC
TRBJ2-7 | NA | TRBV3-1/TRBV3-2 | CASSQVAGRDGQQYF | TGTGCCAGCAGCCAAGTGGCAGGACGGGATGGGCAGCAGTACTTC
TRBJ1-6 | NA | TRBV7-9 | CASSFNRNSPLHF | TGTGCCAGCAGCTTTAACAGAAATTCACCCCTCCACTTT
TRBJ2-7 | NA | TRBV18 | CASSLGQPKHYEQYF | TGTGCCAGCTCACTAGGACAGCCAAAACACTACGAGCAGTACTTC
TRBJ2-3 | NA | TRBV18 | CASSPEVIPQYF | TGTGCCAGCTCCCCGGAGGTAATCCCGCAGTATTTT
TRBJ2-6 | NA | TRBV5-1 | CASSLGPQGTGANVLTF | TGCGCCAGCAGCTTGGGCCCCCAGGGGACTGGGGCCAACGTCCTGACTTTC
TRBJ1-1 | TRBD1 | TRBV7-8 | CASSIHGQVNTEAFF | TGTGCCAGCAGCATTCACGGACAGGTAAACACTGAAGCTTTCTTT
TRBJ1-1 | NA | TRBV4-1 | CASSHIGQLLLNTEAFF | TGCGCCAGCAGCCATATCGGACAGTTACTCTTGAACACTGAAGCTTTCTTT
TRBJ2-1 | TRBD2 | TRBV5-1 | CASSLGLAGYNEQFF | TGCGCCAGCAGCTTGGGGCTAGCGGGATACAATGAGCAGTTCTTC
TRBJ1-1 | NA | TRBV7-8 | CASSLGLGAGAFF | TGTGCCAGCAGCTTAGGGTTAGGGGCTGGAGCTTTCTTT
TRBJ1-1 | NA | TRBV7-8 | CASSWRGPNTEAFF | TGTGCCAGCAGCTGGCGGGGGCCGAACACTGAAGCTTTCTTT
TRBJ1-1 | NA | TRBV20-1 | CSASGGPGFFTEAFF | TGCAGTGCAAGTGGTGGTCCAGGGTTCTTCACTGAAGCTTTCTTT
TRBJ1-3 | NA | TRBV28 | CASSLLGNTIYF | TGTGCCAGCAGCTTATTAGGAAACACCATATATTTT
TRBJ2-1 | NA | TRBV7-6 | CASSLMHGGYNEQFF | TGTGCCAGCAGCTTAATGCACGGGGGCTACAATGAGCAGTTCTTC
TRBJ1-2 | TRBD1 | TRBV12-3/TRBV12-4 | CASRTTGGYGYTF | TGTGCCAGCAGAACAACAGGGGGGTATGGCTACACCTTC